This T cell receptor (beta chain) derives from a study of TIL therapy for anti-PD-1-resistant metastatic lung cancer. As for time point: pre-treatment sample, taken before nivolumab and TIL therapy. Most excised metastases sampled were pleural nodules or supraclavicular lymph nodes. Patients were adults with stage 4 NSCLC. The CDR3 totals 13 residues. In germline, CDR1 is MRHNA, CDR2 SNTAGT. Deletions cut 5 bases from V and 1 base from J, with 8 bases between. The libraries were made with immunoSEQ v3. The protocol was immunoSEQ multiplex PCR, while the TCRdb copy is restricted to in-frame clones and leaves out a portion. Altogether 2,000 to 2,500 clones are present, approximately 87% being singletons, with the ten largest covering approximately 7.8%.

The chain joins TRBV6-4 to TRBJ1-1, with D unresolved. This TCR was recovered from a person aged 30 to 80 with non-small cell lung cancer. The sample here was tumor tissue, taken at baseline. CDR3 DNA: TGTGCCAGCAGTATCCAGGAGAACACTGAAGCTTTCTTT. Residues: CASSIQENTEAFF.